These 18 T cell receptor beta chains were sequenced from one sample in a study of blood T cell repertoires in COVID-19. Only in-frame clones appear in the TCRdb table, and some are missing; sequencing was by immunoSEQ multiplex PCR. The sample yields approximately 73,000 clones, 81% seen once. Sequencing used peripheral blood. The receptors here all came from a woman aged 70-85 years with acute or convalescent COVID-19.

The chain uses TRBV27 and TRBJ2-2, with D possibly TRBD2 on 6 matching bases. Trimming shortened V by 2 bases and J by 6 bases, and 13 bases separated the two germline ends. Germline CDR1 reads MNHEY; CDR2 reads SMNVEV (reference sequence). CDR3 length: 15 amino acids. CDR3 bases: TGTGCCAGCAGTTTACTTGCAGAGCGGGCCGGGGAGCTGTTTTTT. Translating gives CASSLLAERAGELFF.

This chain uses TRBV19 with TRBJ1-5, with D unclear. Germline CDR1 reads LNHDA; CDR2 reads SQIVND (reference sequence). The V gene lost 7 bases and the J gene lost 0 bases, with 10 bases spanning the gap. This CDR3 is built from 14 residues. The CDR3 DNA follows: TGTGCCAGTAATGGGCAGAATAGCAATCAGCCCCAGCATTTT. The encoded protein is CASNGQNSNQPQHF.

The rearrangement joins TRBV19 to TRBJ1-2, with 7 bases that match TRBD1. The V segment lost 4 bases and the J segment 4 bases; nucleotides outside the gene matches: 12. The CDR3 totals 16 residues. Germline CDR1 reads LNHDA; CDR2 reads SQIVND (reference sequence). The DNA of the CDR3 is TGTGCCAGTAGTACCCACCAAGACAGGGCCCTCTATGGCTACACCTTC. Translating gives CASSTHQDRALYGYTF.

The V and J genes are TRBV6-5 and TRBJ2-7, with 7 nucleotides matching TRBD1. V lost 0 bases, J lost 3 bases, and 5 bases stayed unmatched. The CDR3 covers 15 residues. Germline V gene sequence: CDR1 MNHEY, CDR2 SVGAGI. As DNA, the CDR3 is TGTGCCAGCAGTTACTCGGGGACAGATGGCTACGAGCAGTACTTC. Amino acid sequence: CASSYSGTDGYEQYF.

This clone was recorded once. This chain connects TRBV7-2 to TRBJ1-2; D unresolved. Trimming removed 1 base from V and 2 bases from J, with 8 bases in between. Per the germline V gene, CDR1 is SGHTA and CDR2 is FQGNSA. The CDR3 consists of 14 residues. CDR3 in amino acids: CASSLVPENYGYTF. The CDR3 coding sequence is TGTGCCAGCAGCTTAGTACCAGAAAACTATGGCTACACCTTC.

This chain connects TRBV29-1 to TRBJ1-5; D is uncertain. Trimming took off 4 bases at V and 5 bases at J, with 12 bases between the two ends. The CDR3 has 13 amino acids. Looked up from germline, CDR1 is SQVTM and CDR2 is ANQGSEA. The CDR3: CSVAWAEDQPQHF. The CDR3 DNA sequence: TGCAGCGTTGCTTGGGCGGAGGATCAGCCCCAGCATTTT.

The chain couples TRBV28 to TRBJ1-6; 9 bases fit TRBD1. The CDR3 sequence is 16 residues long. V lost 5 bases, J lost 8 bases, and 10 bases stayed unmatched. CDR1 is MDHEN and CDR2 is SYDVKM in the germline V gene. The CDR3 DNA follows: TGTGCCAGCAGTCCACGGTTGACAGGGGGAGATTCACCCCTCCACTTT. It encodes CASSPRLTGGDSPLHF.

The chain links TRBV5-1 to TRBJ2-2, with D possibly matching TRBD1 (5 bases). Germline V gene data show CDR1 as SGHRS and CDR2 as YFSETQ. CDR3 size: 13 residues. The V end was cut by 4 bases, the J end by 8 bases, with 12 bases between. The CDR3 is CASSIRSGGELFF. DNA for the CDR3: TGCGCCAGCAGCATCCGCTCAGGGGGGGAGCTGTTTTTT. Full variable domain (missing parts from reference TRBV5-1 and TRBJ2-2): KAGVTQTPRYLIKTRGQQVTLSCSPISGHRSVSWYQQTPGQGLQFLFEYFSETQRNKGNFPGRFSGRQFSNSRSEMNVSTLELGDSALYLCASSIRSGGELFFGEGSRLTVL.

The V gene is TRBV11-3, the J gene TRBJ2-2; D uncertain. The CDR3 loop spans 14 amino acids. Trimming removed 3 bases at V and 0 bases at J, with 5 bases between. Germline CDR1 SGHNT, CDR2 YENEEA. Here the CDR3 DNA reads TGTGCCAGCAGCTTTCTCTCGAACACCGGGGAGCTGTTTTTT. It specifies CASSFLSNTGELFF. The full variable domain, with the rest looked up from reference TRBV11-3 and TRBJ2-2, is EAGVVQSPRYKIIEKKQPVAFWCNPISGHNTLYWYLQNLGQGPELLIRYENEEAVDDSQLPKDRFSAERLKGVDSTLKIQPAELGDSAVYLCASSFLSNTGELFFGEGSRLTVL.

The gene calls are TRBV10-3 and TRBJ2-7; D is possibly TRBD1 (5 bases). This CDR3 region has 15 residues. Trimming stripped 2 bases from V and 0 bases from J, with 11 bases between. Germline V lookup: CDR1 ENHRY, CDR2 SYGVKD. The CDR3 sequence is CAISEASGSSYEQYF. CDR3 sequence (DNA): TGTGCCATCAGTGAGGCCTCAGGGTCCTCCTACGAGCAGTACTTC.

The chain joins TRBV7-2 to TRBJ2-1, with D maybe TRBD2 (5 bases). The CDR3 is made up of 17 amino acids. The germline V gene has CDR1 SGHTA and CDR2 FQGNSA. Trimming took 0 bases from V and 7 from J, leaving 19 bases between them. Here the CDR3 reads CASSLAQRLIVNNEQFF. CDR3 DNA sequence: TGTGCCAGCAGCTTAGCACAGCGGTTAATAGTCAATAATGAGCAGTTCTTC. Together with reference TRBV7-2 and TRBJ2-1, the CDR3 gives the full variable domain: GAGVSQSPSNKVTEKGKDVELRCDPISGHTALYWYRQSLGQGLEFLIYFQGNSAPDKSGLPSDRFSAERTGGSVSTLTIQRTQQEDSAVYLCASSLAQRLIVNNEQFFGPGTRLTVL.

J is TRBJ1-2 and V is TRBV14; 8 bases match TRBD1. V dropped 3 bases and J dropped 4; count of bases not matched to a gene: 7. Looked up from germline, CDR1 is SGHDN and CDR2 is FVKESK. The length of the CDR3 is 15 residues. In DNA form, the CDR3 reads TGTGCCAGCAGCCAGCAGGGGGCGTTTGGCTATGGCTACACCTTC. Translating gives CASSQQGAFGYGYTF.

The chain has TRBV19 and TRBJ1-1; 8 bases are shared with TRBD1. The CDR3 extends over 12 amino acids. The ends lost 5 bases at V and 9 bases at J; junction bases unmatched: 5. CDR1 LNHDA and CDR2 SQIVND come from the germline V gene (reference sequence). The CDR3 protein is CASSLGQGKAFF. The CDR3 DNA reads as TGTGCCAGTAGTTTAGGACAGGGAAAAGCTTTCTTT.

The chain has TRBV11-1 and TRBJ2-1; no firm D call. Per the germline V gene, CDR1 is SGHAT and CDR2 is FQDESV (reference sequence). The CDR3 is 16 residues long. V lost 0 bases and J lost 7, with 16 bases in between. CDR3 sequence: CASSLALLPPRNEQFF. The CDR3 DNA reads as TGTGCCAGCAGCTTAGCGCTCCTCCCACCGAGGAATGAGCAGTTCTTC. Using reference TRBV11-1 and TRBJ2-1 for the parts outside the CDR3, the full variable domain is EAEVAQSPRYKITEKSQAVAFWCDPISGHATLYWYRQILGQGPELLVQFQDESVVDDSQLPKDRFSAERLKGVDSTLKIQPAELGDSAMYLCASSLALLPPRNEQFFGPGTRLTVL.

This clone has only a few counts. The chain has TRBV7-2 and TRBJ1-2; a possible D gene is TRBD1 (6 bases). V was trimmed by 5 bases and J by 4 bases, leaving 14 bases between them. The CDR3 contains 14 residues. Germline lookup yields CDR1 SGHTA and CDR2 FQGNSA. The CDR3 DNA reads TGTGCCAGCAGCCCGCTGGGGGGGGCCTATGGCTACACCTTC. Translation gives CASSPLGGAYGYTF.

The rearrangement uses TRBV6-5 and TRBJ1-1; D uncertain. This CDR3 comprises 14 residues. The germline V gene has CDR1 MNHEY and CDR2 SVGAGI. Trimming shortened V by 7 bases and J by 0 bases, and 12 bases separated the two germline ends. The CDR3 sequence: CASTEWQLNTEAFF. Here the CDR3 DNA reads TGTGCCAGCACAGAATGGCAGTTGAACACTGAAGCTTTCTTT.

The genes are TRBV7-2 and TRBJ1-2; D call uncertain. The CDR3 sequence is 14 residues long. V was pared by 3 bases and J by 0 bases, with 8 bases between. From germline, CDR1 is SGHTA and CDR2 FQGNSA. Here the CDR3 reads CASSLRDSNYGYTF. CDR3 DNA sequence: TGTGCCAGCAGCTTGCGCGACTCTAACTATGGCTACACCTTC. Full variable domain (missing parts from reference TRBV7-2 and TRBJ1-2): GAGVSQSPSNKVTEKGKDVELRCDPISGHTALYWYRQSLGQGLEFLIYFQGNSAPDKSGLPSDRFSAERTGGSVSTLTIQRTQQEDSAVYLCASSLRDSNYGYTFGSGTRLTVV.

In nucleotides, the CDR3 is TGTGCCAGCAGTTTTCCTGGGCCAGGCGAGACCCAGTACTTC. The encoded protein is CASSFPGPGETQYF. This chain connects TRBV3-1 (or the pseudogene TRBV3-2) to TRBJ2-5, with D hard to call. V dropped 6 bases and J dropped 5 bases, with 16 bases sitting between them. CDR3 length: 14 residues. The germline V gene has CDR1 LGHDT and CDR2 YNNKEL (reference sequence).